The clone carrying this TCR beta chain was detected only a few times. Its antigen is not known. The germline V gene has CDR1 SGHTA and CDR2 FQGNSA. V lost 5 bases to trimming and J lost 4 bases, with 15 bases between them. The CDR3 is made up of 14 amino acids. Each CDR3 protein gets one entry after TCRdb re-called the RT-PCR reads with MiXCR. Of approximately 480,000 distinct CDR3 sequences in the sample, roughly 11% were seen once. This specimen comes from a study of response to subunit inactivated influenza vaccine. Overall study results and limits: There was a suggestion from the authors that each seasonal influenza vaccination recruits few new T cells.

The chain combines TRBV7-2 with TRBJ2-7; weak D call: TRBD2 (5 bases). The source of this sequence is a middle-aged man who received an inactivated influenza vaccine. This sample comprised PBMCs from blood, obtained 45 days after vaccination. CDR3 region: CASSPFSGMYEQYF. The CDR3 DNA reads as TGTGCCAGCAGCCCTTTTTCGGGGATGTACGAGCAGTACTTC.